The table lists the clone carrying this T cell receptor beta chain with a count of one. What it binds is not known. This specimen belongs to a study of T-cell reconstitution after alpha-beta-depleted transplantation in children. Study-level findings and limits: Once a year had passed after transplant, T-cell counts and diversity came mostly from newly produced T cells. Surviving recipient T cells and thymic progenitors underlay high day-60 TCRbeta diversity in some patients.

Researchers prepared the TCRbeta library using unique molecular identifiers, the study reports. Each CDR3 protein gets one entry after TCRdb re-called the PCR reads with MiXCR. The table records about 340,000 distinct CDR3 sequences, around 15% of them present only once. The starting material was PBMCs, mostly from graft donor cells, obtained 360 days after TCRalphabeta/CD19-depleted stem cell transplant. This clonotype was obtained from a male patient between 2 and 10 years old who had a stem cell transplant for acute lymphoblastic leukemia, so the T cells may come from the graft donor.

The CDR3 nucleotides read TGCAGTGCAATAACCGGATGGGAAGCTTTCTTT. It specifies CSAITGWEAFF. The J gene is TRBJ1-1, the V gene TRBV20-1; unclear D gene. Germline V CDR1 and CDR2: DFQATT, SNEGSKA (reference sequence). This CDR3 is built from 11 residues. The germline V and J ends were trimmed by 6 bases and 8 bases, with 13 bases remaining between them.